The clone carrying this T cell receptor (beta chain) turned up a few times. Its specificity is not known. The data were obtained in a study of breast tumors, draining lymph nodes, adjacent tissues. MiXCR, applied by TCRdb to the multiplex PCR reads, yields one record per CDR3 protein. The sample lists about 13,000 distinct CDR3 sequences, 40% to 55% occurring once. Study observations and caveats: Luminal-like breast cancer showed significantly greater tumor-nontumor repertoire similarity than basal-like breast cancer did. Most tumor T cells seemingly derive from lymph node, then expand in tumor. Data only fit, rather than demonstrated, lymph node origin of most tumor T cells.

Trimming took 3 bases from V and 3 from J, leaving 9 bases between them. The germline V gene encodes CDR1 GTSNPN and CDR2 SVGIG (reference sequence). CDR3 size: 13 residues. The chain is built from TRBV30 and TRBJ2-1, with a tentative D call TRBD2 (6 bases). The sample comprised tumor-adjacent breast tissue. The receptor's source is a female donor with breast cancer. Some clones in this sample may be carry-over from other donors' samples. Written as DNA, the CDR3 is TGTGCCTGGAGCCCCGGGAGCTACAATGAGCAGTTCTTC. Amino acid sequence: CAWSPGSYNEQFF.